These 21 T cell receptor beta chains share one sample of origin, sequenced in a study of T-cell reconstitution after alpha-beta-depleted transplantation in children. Library preparation (for TCRbeta) was performed with unique molecular identifiers. One entry per CDR3 protein results from TCRdb running MiXCR on the PCR reads. Found here are fewer than 700,000 distinct CDR3 sequences, 10% to 15% of them singletons; the top ten hold 2% to 2.5%. The material was PBMCs, mostly from graft donor cells, obtained 360 days after TCRalphabeta/CD19-depleted stem cell transplant. These receptors all come from a male patient between 10 and 17 years old who had a stem cell transplant for acute myeloid leukemia, so the T cells may come from the graft donor.

This chain links TRBV10-2 with TRBJ2-7; 11 bases align to TRBD2. CDR3 size: 14 residues. CDR1 and CDR2 from the germline V gene are WSHSY and SAAADI. V was clipped by 6 bases and J by 3 bases; unmatched bases: 4. CDR3 residues: CASRTSGINYEQYF. The CDR3 DNA reads TGCGCCAGCAGGACTAGCGGGATTAACTACGAGCAGTACTTC.

This clonotype has at least ten counts. The V call is TRBV28, the J call TRBJ2-1; 8 positions agree with TRBD2. Germline values: CDR1 MDHEN, CDR2 SYDVKM. The V and J ends lost 5 bases and 2 bases, in that order; junction bases with no gene match: 5. The CDR3 runs to 15 residues. CDR3 amino acids: CASSISGSTYNEQFF. CDR3 nucleotides: TGTGCCAGCAGTATCAGCGGGAGTACCTACAATGAGCAGTTCTTC.

This clonotype has a count of ten or more. The chain employs TRBV28 and TRBJ1-5, with D possibly matching TRBD1 (5 bases). The CDR3 consists of 14 residues. V was trimmed by 3 bases and J by 4 bases, leaving 10 bases between them. The germline CDR1 and CDR2 sequences are MDHEN and SYDVKM. The CDR3 nucleotides are TGTGCCAGCAGTTTCAGGGTCTGGAATCAGCCCCAGCATTTT. Its translation is CASSFRVWNQPQHF.

In its sample, this clonotype was seen a few times. The rearrangement joins TRBV12-3 or TRBV12-4 to TRBJ2-2, with D perhaps matching TRBD2 (6 bases). V was clipped by 3 bases and J by 4 bases, with 12 bases between them. The CDR3 is 15 amino acids. The CDR3 coding sequence is TGTGCCAGCAGTTTGGGTGGAGGGACCACCGGGGAGCTGTTTTTT. Its translation is CASSLGGGTTGELFF.

This clonotype occurred a few times. The chain couples TRBV7-8 to TRBJ2-2, with D perhaps TRBD2 (5 bases). The CDR3 has 15 residues. Trimming took off 1 base at V and 5 bases at J, with 11 bases between the two ends. Germline CDR1 and CDR2: SGHVS and FQNEAQ. The CDR3 spells CASSLVWETTGELFF. The DNA for the CDR3 is TGTGCCAGCAGCTTAGTGTGGGAGACAACCGGGGAGCTGTTTTTT.

The chain has TRBV29-1 and TRBJ2-1; 14 bases map to TRBD2. CDR1 is SQVTM, CDR2 ANQGSEA, per germline. V lost 5 bases and J lost 9; bases outside the gene matches: 9. This CDR3 comprises 15 residues. CDR3 in amino acids: CSVFRTSGRTGEQFF. The CDR3 region has the DNA TGCAGCGTTTTTAGGACTAGCGGGAGGACTGGTGAGCAGTTCTTC.

Ten or more counts support this clonotype. The chain employs TRBV4-3 and TRBJ2-2; the D is unclear. CDR3 length equals 17 residues. Trimming removed 1 base at V and 0 bases at J, with 12 bases between. Germline CDR1 is LGHNA and CDR2 is YSLEER. As DNA, the CDR3 is TGCGCCAGCAGCCAAGTTGTATGGGGTGCGAACACCGGGGAGCTGTTTTTT. Amino acid sequence: CASSQVVWGANTGELFF.

This clonotype has just a few counts. CDR3: CATDLSRSTEAFF. CDR3 DNA sequence: TGTGCCACCGATTTATCGCGCAGCACTGAAGCTTTCTTT. V gene TRBV24-1 combines with J gene TRBJ1-1; D uncertain. Trimming removed 9 bases at V and 4 bases at J, with 14 bases between. Germline CDR1 and CDR2: KGHDR and SFDVKD. CDR3 size: 13 residues.

This clonotype was seen at least ten times. The chain uses TRBV28 and TRBJ2-1, with D tentatively TRBD2 (5 bases). This CDR3 is built from 14 residues. Germline V lookup: CDR1 MDHEN, CDR2 SYDVKM. The V and J ends lost 5 bases and 7 bases respectively, with 15 bases between them. CDR3 residues: CASSPTRMSNEQFF. Here the CDR3 DNA reads TGTGCCAGCAGTCCTACTAGAATGTCAAATGAGCAGTTCTTC.

This clonotype was detected only a few times. The V call is TRBV7-2, the J call TRBJ2-7, with unresolved D. V gave up 0 bases and J gave up 1 base, with 10 bases separating them. There are 15 residues in the CDR3. Germline V CDR1 and CDR2: SGHTA, FQGNSA. CDR3 nucleotides: TGTGCCAGCAGCTTAGCGGGATTACGGTCCTACGAGCAGTACTTC. Translated: CASSLAGLRSYEQYF.

The gene calls are TRBV12-3 or TRBV12-4 and TRBJ2-1, with TRBD1 matching over 9 bases. The CDR3 sequence is 15 residues long. The J segment lost 7 bases and the V segment lost 6 bases, leaving 10 bases of the junction unmatched. CDR3 sequence: CASSLNRGRENEQFF. The CDR3 coding sequence is TGTGCCAGCAGCCTCAACAGGGGGCGCGAGAATGAGCAGTTCTTC.

This clonotype appeared many times. The chain recombines TRBV29-1 with TRBJ2-3; D not certain. V dropped 1 base and J dropped 8 bases, with 13 bases sitting between them. The CDR3 spans 13 residues. Germline V gene sequence: CDR1 SQVTM, CDR2 ANQGSEA. The CDR3: CSVEAVQRGTQYF. The DNA of the CDR3 is TGCAGCGTTGAAGCGGTACAGCGAGGTACGCAGTATTTT.

The chain's CDR3 is CASSYERGAYEQYF. CDR3 in DNA: TGTGCCAGCAGTTACGAGAGGGGTGCCTACGAGCAGTACTTC. The V call is TRBV6-2 or TRBV6-3, the J call TRBJ2-7; the D gene could be TRBD1 or TRBD2 (5 bases each). The ends were cut back, 2 bases at V and 2 bases at J, with 10 bases in the middle. The germline V gene encodes CDR1 MNHEY and CDR2 SVGEGT. CDR3 length: 14 residues.

This clonotype appeared a few times. The rearrangement joins TRBV6-5 to TRBJ2-6, with 7 bases fitting TRBD2. CDR1 and CDR2 (germline): MNHEY, SVGAGI. After removal of 2 bases from V and 1 base from J, the junction contained 11 bases not matched to a gene. This CDR3 has 19 residues. The CDR3: CASSYAAGDAGSGANVLTF. In DNA form, the CDR3 reads TGTGCCAGCAGTTACGCGGCGGGAGACGCCGGATCTGGGGCCAACGTCCTGACTTTC.

This clonotype was picked up many times. V and J are TRBV29-1 and TRBJ2-7; 13 bases are shared with TRBD2. Germline V gene lookup returns CDR1 SQVTM and CDR2 ANQGSEA. CDR3 size: 16 residues. V lost 2 bases to trimming and J lost 3 bases; unmatched junction nucleotides: 7. In DNA, the CDR3 is TGCAGCGTTGAACTGCGGACTAGCGGGAGAATCTACGAGCAGTACTTC. It yields the protein CSVELRTSGRIYEQYF.

In this sample, this clonotype turned up a few times. This chain uses TRBV20-1 with TRBJ2-1; 9 nucleotides agree with TRBD2. This CDR3 has 14 amino acids. The V gene's germline CDR1 is DFQATT and CDR2 SNEGSKA (reference sequence). CDR3 coding DNA: TGCAGCCTGGCTAGCGGGAAGCCCTGGGATGAGCAGTTCTTC. This gives the protein CSLASGKPWDEQFF.

In its sample, this clonotype was seen a few times. The chain combines TRBV27 with TRBJ2-7; 8 positions match TRBD2. CDR3 length: 15 amino acids. Per the germline V gene, CDR1 is MNHEY and CDR2 is SMNVEV (reference sequence). Unmatched junction bases numbered 7, after V lost 3 bases and J lost 3 bases. The CDR3 here is CASSFPRAGGYEQYF. The CDR3 DNA reads as TGTGCCAGCAGTTTCCCCCGGGCGGGGGGCTACGAGCAGTACTTC.

The table lists this clonotype with many counts. The chain is built from TRBV18 and TRBJ2-3; the D is unclear. Germline V gene lookup returns CDR1 KGHSH and CDR2 LQKENI. With 4 bases removed from V and 0 bases from J, the gap between germline ends came to 11 bases. This CDR3 region has 15 residues. The CDR3 nucleotides read TGTGCCAGCTCACGGAGTGTGGTGAGCACAGATACGCAGTATTTT. It encodes CASSRSVVSTDTQYF.

At least ten counts were recorded for this clonotype. The chain joins TRBV27 to TRBJ2-7; 8 nucleotides agree with TRBD2. In germline, CDR1 is MNHEY, CDR2 SMNVEV (reference sequence). V lost 2 bases, J lost 0 bases, and 3 bases stayed unmatched. The CDR3 length is 15 residues. The CDR3 DNA is TGTGCCAGCAGTTTAGCGGGAGGATACTCCTACGAGCAGTACTTC. It translates to CASSLAGGYSYEQYF.

The V gene is TRBV28, the J gene TRBJ1-1; unclear D gene. CDR3 size: 13 residues. V shed 6 bases and J shed 11 bases, with 19 bases lying between them. CDR1 is MDHEN and CDR2 is SYDVKM in the germline V gene. The CDR3 here is CASSLSQALGAFF. The CDR3 nucleotides read TGTGCCAGCAGCCTCTCTCAGGCCCTTGGGGCTTTCTTT.

The chain uses TRBV20-1 and TRBJ2-2; D unclear. Trimming shortened V by 5 bases and J by 1 base, and 20 bases separated the two germline ends. Germline CDR1 reads DFQATT; CDR2 reads SNEGSKA (reference sequence). The length of the CDR3 is 17 residues. CDR3 region: CSAGRARSQLNTGELFF. In nucleotides, the CDR3 is TGCAGTGCTGGTCGGGCCCGTTCACAATTGAACACCGGGGAGCTGTTTTTT.